Below, 9 T cell receptor beta chains from the same sample are listed, as sequenced in a study of blood T cell repertoires in COVID-19 (dated by TCRdb to 2020 to 2021). Library preparation used the immunoSEQ multiplex PCR assay. The table was pulled from immuneACCESS by TCRdb, which kept in-frame rearrangements only. Such tables lose some clones; where checked, under half of the loss comes from unresolved V genes, and the rest has no known cause. The sample table records under 500,000 clones; 85% to 90% of these occur just once. The ten largest account for 4% to 5.5% of the sample. Source material: peripheral blood. These receptors originate from a woman aged 25 to 39 with acute or convalescent COVID-19.

The chain has TRBV6-5 and TRBJ2-7, with a possible D match to TRBD2 (5 bases). The CDR3 runs to 15 residues. With 8 bases removed from V and 2 bases from J, the gap between germline ends came to 19 bases. From germline, CDR1 is MNHEY and CDR2 SVGAGI. The CDR3 is CASSPLAGIPYEQYF. The DNA for the CDR3 is TGTGCCAGCTCCCCACTGGCGGGTATCCCCTACGAGCAGTACTTC.

The V gene is TRBV6-6, the J gene TRBJ2-2, with 7 bases aligning to TRBD1. The CDR3 has 15 residues. J was trimmed by 4 bases and V by 2 bases; bases with no gene match: 4. Germline CDR1 and CDR2: MNHNY and SVGAGI (reference sequence). The DNA of the CDR3 is TGTGCCAGCAGTTACAGGACAGGCCCCACCGGGGAGCTGTTTTTT. Translating gives CASSYRTGPTGELFF.

The chain links TRBV6-2 or TRBV6-3 to TRBJ2-5, with TRBD1 matching over 10 bases. The CDR3 runs 16 residues. Germline V lookup: CDR1 MNHEY, CDR2 SVGEGT. J gave up 3 bases and V 2 bases, and 6 bases lay outside the gene matches. CDR3 sequence reads: CASSYGGTGAEETQYF. The CDR3 DNA follows: TGTGCCAGCAGTTACGGAGGGACAGGGGCAGAAGAGACCCAGTACTTC.

This chain connects TRBV7-3 to TRBJ2-1, with no clear D. The CDR3 contains 12 residues. With 5 bases removed from V and 12 bases from J, the gap between germline ends came to 14 bases. Per germline, CDR1 SGHTA and CDR2 FQGTGA. CDR3 DNA sequence: TGTGCCAGCAGCCAAGGCGGCCCCCGGCAGTTCTTC. Amino acids: CASSQGGPRQFF.

The V gene is TRBV5-4, the J gene TRBJ1-4; 7 bases are shared with TRBD1. Germline V gives CDR1 SGHNT, CDR2 YYREEE (reference sequence). The CDR3 is made up of 15 amino acids. Losses at the gene ends were 4 bases for V and 5 bases for J; bases not matched to a gene: 8. CDR3 amino acids: CASSQRQGTNEKLFF. The CDR3 coding sequence is TGTGCCAGCAGCCAACGACAGGGAACGAATGAAAAACTGTTTTTT.

This chain connects TRBV10-3 to TRBJ1-1; D is undetermined. The CDR3 contains 15 residues. Germline CDR1 ENHRY, CDR2 SYGVKD. V shed 3 bases and J shed 2 bases, with 13 bases lying between them. This chain's CDR3 is CAISERGLANTEAFF. CDR3 nucleotides: TGTGCCATCAGTGAAAGAGGGCTTGCCAACACTGAAGCTTTCTTT.

The V gene is TRBV6-6, the J gene TRBJ2-1; 7 nucleotides line up with TRBD1. This CDR3 has 21 residues. Germline values: CDR1 MNHNY, CDR2 SVGAGI (reference sequence). The V and J ends lost 5 bases and 5 bases, in that order; junction bases with no gene match: 27. The CDR3 loop is CASSPGNLPGQKYHRDNEQFF. CDR3 in DNA: TGTGCCAGCAGTCCAGGAAATCTACCGGGACAGAAGTACCATCGGGACAATGAGCAGTTCTTC.

The rearrangement joins TRBV6-5 to TRBJ2-7; the D gene is possibly TRBD1 (6 bases). The germline CDR1 and CDR2 sequences are MNHEY and SVGAGI. The CDR3 runs 14 residues. Trimming took off 7 bases at V and 4 bases at J, with 17 bases between the two ends. The CDR3 DNA reads as TGTGCCAGCATGACCGGGACATTGATTTACGAGCAGTACTTC. Translating it yields CASMTGTLIYEQYF.

The chain employs TRBV24-1 and TRBJ2-1, with TRBD2 matching 9 bases. Germline trimming cut 0 bases from V and 7 bases from J; bases unmatched to any gene: 12. Per germline, CDR1 KGHDR and CDR2 SFDVKD. CDR3 length: 18 residues. CDR3 coding DNA: TGTGCCACCAGTGATTTGCCGTTGGCGGGGGGGCTTCAAAATGAGCAGTTCTTC. Translating gives CATSDLPLAGGLQNEQFF.